This is a list of T cell receptor beta chains from one sample in a study of T cell changes during pregnancy in multiple sclerosis. Using immunoSEQ multiplex PCR, the repertoire was profiled, and TCRdb retains in-frame clones only, with some absent. The table shows some 54,000 clones, with just over 90% occurring only once. This specimen was peripheral blood, taken after pregnancy. The receptors stem from a female donor with multiple sclerosis, enrolled in a pregnancy study. Both conserved end residues are part of each CDR3. The order of the fields is J gene, clone size, V gene, D gene, CDR3 length, CDR3 protein, CDR3 DNA. The D gene is left open where the match is weak. For some rows the clone size is stated as once, few or many, or as a class when expanded; others skip it.

J gene: TRBJ1-5
clone size: NA
V gene: TRBV6-1
D gene: TRBD1
CDR3 length: 16
CDR3 protein: CASSGQGVSGNQPQHF
CDR3 DNA: TGTGCCAGCAGTGGACAGGGGGTTTCGGGCAATCAGCCCCAGCATTTT

J gene: TRBJ1-2
clone size: NA
V gene: TRBV28
D gene: NA
CDR3 length: 13
CDR3 protein: CASSLTDNYGYTF
CDR3 DNA: TGTGCCAGCAGTTTAACAGATAACTATGGCTACACCTTC

J gene: TRBJ2-1
clone size: NA
V gene: TRBV27
D gene: TRBD2
CDR3 length: 15
CDR3 protein: CASSLVLAPGNEQFF
CDR3 DNA: TGTGCCAGCAGTTTAGTACTAGCGCCTGGCAATGAGCAGTTCTTC

J gene: TRBJ2-1
clone size: NA
V gene: TRBV4-2
D gene: TRBD2
CDR3 length: 16
CDR3 protein: CASSQDLTGGNNEQFF
CDR3 DNA: TGTGCCAGCAGCCAAGATTTAACGGGAGGAAACAATGAGCAGTTCTTC

J gene: TRBJ2-7
clone size: once
V gene: TRBV4-3
D gene: NA
CDR3 length: 15
CDR3 protein: CASSQVAADSYEQYF
CDR3 DNA: TGCGCCAGCAGCCAAGTCGCAGCGGACAGCTACGAGCAGTACTTC

J gene: TRBJ2-5
clone size: NA
V gene: TRBV5-1
D gene: NA
CDR3 length: 15
CDR3 protein: CASSLTGGKVETQYF
CDR3 DNA: TGCGCCAGCAGCTTAACGGGGGGCAAAGTGGAGACCCAGTACTTC

J gene: TRBJ2-7
clone size: NA
V gene: TRBV5-6
D gene: TRBD2
CDR3 length: 15
CDR3 protein: CASSLILAGHYEQYF
CDR3 DNA: TGTGCCAGCAGCTTGATTCTAGCGGGACACTACGAGCAGTACTTC

J gene: TRBJ2-7
clone size: NA
V gene: TRBV15
D gene: NA
CDR3 length: 13
CDR3 protein: CATTPAESYEQYF
CDR3 DNA: TGTGCCACCACGCCAGCGGAATCCTACGAGCAGTACTTC

J gene: TRBJ2-1
clone size: NA
V gene: TRBV7-9
D gene: NA
CDR3 length: 17
CDR3 protein: CASSLGGGGMLTNEQFF
CDR3 DNA: TGTGCCAGCAGCTTAGGGGGGGGCGGCATGCTTACCAATGAGCAGTTCTTC

J gene: TRBJ2-5
clone size: NA
V gene: TRBV18
D gene: NA
CDR3 length: 13
CDR3 protein: CASSPTGRETQYF
CDR3 DNA: TGTGCCAGCTCACCAACAGGGCGAGAGACCCAGTACTTC

J gene: TRBJ2-7
clone size: NA
V gene: TRBV11-2
D gene: NA
CDR3 length: 13
CDR3 protein: CASSRVRNYEQYF
CDR3 DNA: TGTGCCAGCAGCCGGGTACGAAACTACGAGCAGTACTTC

J gene: TRBJ1-3
clone size: NA
V gene: TRBV11-2
D gene: NA
CDR3 length: 14
CDR3 protein: CASSLVGFGNTIYF
CDR3 DNA: TGTGCCAGCAGCTTAGTGGGCTTTGGAAACACCATATATTTT

J gene: TRBJ2-3
clone size: NA
V gene: TRBV6-4
D gene: TRBD2
CDR3 length: 15
CDR3 protein: CASSAGTSGTDTQYF
CDR3 DNA: TGTGCCAGCAGTGCCGGGACTAGCGGCACAGATACGCAGTATTTT

J gene: TRBJ1-3
clone size: NA
V gene: TRBV15
D gene: TRBD1
CDR3 length: 15
CDR3 protein: CATSRDRGLGNTIYF
CDR3 DNA: TGTGCCACCAGCAGAGATAGGGGGCTGGGAAACACCATATATTTT

J gene: TRBJ1-6
clone size: once
V gene: TRBV28
D gene: NA
CDR3 length: 14
CDR3 protein: CASSLDRRASPLHF
CDR3 DNA: TGTGCCAGCAGTTTAGATCGGAGGGCTTCACCCCTCCACTTT

J gene: TRBJ2-3
clone size: NA
V gene: TRBV7-3
D gene: NA
CDR3 length: 14
CDR3 protein: CASSLVAGADTQYF
CDR3 DNA: TGTGCCAGCAGCTTAGTTGCCGGGGCAGATACGCAGTATTTT

J gene: TRBJ2-5
clone size: NA
V gene: TRBV15
D gene: TRBD1
CDR3 length: 15
CDR3 protein: CATTSDRGYQETQYF
CDR3 DNA: TGTGCCACCACCTCGGACAGGGGGTACCAAGAGACCCAGTACTTC

J gene: TRBJ2-1
clone size: NA
V gene: TRBV13
D gene: NA
CDR3 length: 12
CDR3 protein: CASAAANNEQFF
CDR3 DNA: TGTGCCAGTGCTGCGGCTAACAATGAGCAGTTCTTC

J gene: TRBJ2-7
clone size: NA
V gene: TRBV15
D gene: TRBD2
CDR3 length: 16
CDR3 protein: CATSRELGLATYEQYF
CDR3 DNA: TGTGCCACCAGCAGGGAGCTAGGACTAGCGACCTACGAGCAGTACTTC

J gene: TRBJ1-5
clone size: NA
V gene: TRBV30
D gene: TRBD1
CDR3 length: 15
CDR3 protein: CAWSADRGTDQPQHF
CDR3 DNA: TGTGCCTGGAGCGCGGACAGGGGCACCGATCAGCCCCAGCATTTT

J gene: TRBJ2-1
clone size: NA
V gene: TRBV13
D gene: TRBD2
CDR3 length: 15
CDR3 protein: CASSLGGLSYNEQFF
CDR3 DNA: TGTGCCAGCAGCTTGGGGGGGTTATCCTACAATGAGCAGTTCTTC

J gene: TRBJ2-3
clone size: NA
V gene: TRBV19
D gene: NA
CDR3 length: 14
CDR3 protein: CASSIGGSTDTQYF
CDR3 DNA: TGTGCCAGTAGTATAGGAGGCAGCACAGATACGCAGTATTTT

J gene: TRBJ2-7
clone size: NA
V gene: TRBV28
D gene: TRBD2
CDR3 length: 15
CDR3 protein: CASSFRGEGTYEQYF
CDR3 DNA: TGTGCCAGCAGTTTCCGTGGGGAGGGAACCTACGAGCAGTACTTC